This entry concerns a single T cell receptor beta chain. The CDR3 has 12 amino acids. Germline CDR1 and CDR2: KGHSH and LQKENI. Generation of cDNA took place in eight separate reactions per sample. Each of TCRalpha and TCRbeta cDNA went through two nested PCRs, lasting approximately 16 and 9 cycles. TCRdb reprocessed the 5' RACE reads, keeping one entry per CDR3 protein, no DNA. This table holds about 300,000 distinct CDR3 sequences. This specimen comes from a study of monozygotic twins with inflammatory bowel disease. Sequencing was carried out using blood. The J gene is TRBJ1-1, the V gene TRBV18. The origin of this receptor is a human donor with ulcerative colitis or Crohn's disease, or a healthy co-twin of an affected twin (not recorded which). The CDR3 reads CASSPAGPEAFF.